These 15 T cell receptor beta chains share one sample of origin, sequenced in a study of ipilimumab plus nivolumab after autologous stem cell transplantation. Sequencing was performed with immunoSEQ multiplex PCR; in TCRdb, only in-frame clones are kept and a portion is missing. Of approximately 6,000 clones listed, around 87% are singletons. The specimen was PBMCs, collected in a trial of ipilimumab plus nivolumab as post-transplant consolidation. Every receptor here comes from a female donor with multiple myeloma.

This sequence joins TRBV9 and TRBJ2-7; perhaps TRBD2 as D (5 bases). Germline CDR1 and CDR2: SGDLS and YYNGEE. The V gene lost 3 bases and the J gene lost 0 bases, with 10 bases spanning the gap. The CDR3 consists of 14 residues. The CDR3 spells CASSAAAGSYEQYF. The CDR3 nucleotides are TGTGCCAGCAGCGCAGCGGCGGGCTCCTACGAGCAGTACTTC.

This chain uses TRBV27 with TRBJ1-6; no firm D call. From germline, CDR1 is MNHEY and CDR2 SMNVEV (reference sequence). The CDR3 is 16 residues long. The V end was cut by 7 bases, the J end by 0 bases, with 13 bases between. The CDR3 is CASIMVISSYNSPLHF. The CDR3 nucleotides read TGTGCCAGCATAATGGTGATTAGCTCCTATAATTCACCCCTCCACTTT.

This clone has only a few counts. The rearrangement uses TRBV9 and TRBJ1-2; a possible D gene is TRBD1 (6 bases). V dropped 4 bases and J dropped 2 bases, with 9 bases sitting between them. Germline loops: CDR1 SGDLS, CDR2 YYNGEE. This CDR3 region has 13 residues. Here the CDR3 reads CASSSGANYGYTF. CDR3 DNA sequence: TGTGCCAGCAGCTCAGGGGCAAACTATGGCTACACCTTC.

This clone was observed a single time. The genes are TRBV7-9 and TRBJ1-2; 8 nucleotides agree with TRBD1. CDR1 and CDR2 from the germline V gene are SEHNR and FQNEAQ (reference sequence). The J segment lost 8 bases and the V segment lost 4 bases, leaving 3 bases of the junction unmatched. This CDR3 is 12 amino acids long. In DNA form, the CDR3 reads TGTGCCAGCAGCTCGGACAGGGACGGCTACACCTTC. Residues: CASSSDRDGYTF.

V is TRBV28 and J is TRBJ2-6; D uncertain. Trimming shortened V by 6 bases and J by 4 bases, and 10 bases separated the two germline ends. Looked up from germline, CDR1 is MDHEN and CDR2 is SYDVKM. The CDR3 is 14 amino acids. CDR3 bases: TGTGCCAGCAGAGCCAGAGGCGGGGCCAACGTCCTGACTTTC. Protein product: CASRARGGANVLTF.

This clone has a single count. The chain is built from TRBV4-1 and TRBJ1-5, with D tentatively TRBD1 (6 bases). CDR1 is MGHRA, CDR2 YSYEKL, per germline. This CDR3 has 15 amino acids. V gave up 2 bases and J gave up 5 bases, with 13 bases separating them. The CDR3: CASSQSEGGYQPQHF. The DNA of the CDR3 is TGCGCCAGCAGCCAAAGCGAGGGGGGCTATCAGCCCCAGCATTTT.

This rearrangement joins TRBV5-1 to TRBJ2-1; no firm D call. There are 15 residues in the CDR3. The ends were cut back, 7 bases at V and 4 bases at J, with 18 bases in the middle. Germline CDR1 is SGHRS and CDR2 is YFSETQ. The CDR3 region is CASGESHTGYNEQFF. In DNA, the CDR3 is TGCGCCAGCGGGGAAAGCCATACTGGGTACAATGAGCAGTTCTTC.

The V and J genes are TRBV2 and TRBJ2-3, with D possibly matching TRBD2 (5 bases). In germline, CDR1 is SNHLY, CDR2 FYNNEI. CDR3 length: 17 residues. V lost 4 bases and J lost 1, with 18 bases in between. CDR3 loop: CASSGGVIRTGTDTQYF. The CDR3 bases are TGTGCCAGCAGTGGGGGAGTAATACGGACCGGCACAGATACGCAGTATTTT.

The chain carries TRBV28 and TRBJ1-5; 10 nucleotides align to TRBD1. Germline V CDR1 and CDR2: MDHEN, SYDVKM. CDR3 length: 16 residues. The trim removed 3 bases at V and 11 bases at J, leaving 13 bases unmatched. CDR3 residues: CASSFWTGGVGLAQHF. In DNA, the CDR3 is TGTGCCAGCAGTTTTTGGACAGGGGGGGTCGGGTTAGCCCAGCATTTT.

The chain carries TRBV10-3 and TRBJ2-5; TRBD2 aligns across 12 bases. The junction had 9 bases not matched to a gene; V was cut back by 6 bases and J by 4 bases. Germline loops: CDR1 ENHRY, CDR2 SYGVKD. The CDR3 has 16 residues. The CDR3, as DNA: TGTGCCATCAGCGAAACCCTAGCGGGAGGGGGAGAGACCCAGTACTTC. Amino acid sequence: CAISETLAGGGETQYF.

The chain recombines TRBV28 with TRBJ1-2, with D possibly TRBD1 on 6 matching bases. Germline V gene lookup returns CDR1 MDHEN and CDR2 SYDVKM. V was clipped by 5 bases and J by 2 bases, with 12 bases between them. The CDR3 runs 14 residues. In DNA form, the CDR3 reads TGTGCCAGCAGTGGGGGACAACCAAACTATGGCTACACCTTC. Translating gives CASSGGQPNYGYTF.

The CDR3 DNA sequence: TGTGCCTGGACTCGGGGGGCCACCTCCTACGAGCAGTACTTC. Amino acids: CAWTRGATSYEQYF. The V and J genes are TRBV30 and TRBJ2-7; perhaps TRBD2 as D (7 bases). Germline CDR1 and CDR2: GTSNPN and SVGIG (reference sequence). The CDR3 is 14 amino acids. Trimming took 4 bases from V and 0 from J, leaving 13 bases between them.

This chain connects TRBV5-1 to TRBJ2-1; D remains ambiguous. The CDR3 length is 15 residues. Per germline, CDR1 SGHRS and CDR2 YFSETQ. Trimming pared 1 base from V and 1 base from J, leaving 9 bases between. The CDR3 region has the DNA TGCGCCAGCAGCTTGCGGGCAGTATCCTACAATGAGCAGTTCTTC. It is translated as CASSLRAVSYNEQFF.

This sequence joins TRBV7-2 and TRBJ2-7; the D gene is possibly TRBD2 (5 bases). This CDR3 has 12 amino acids. Trimming removed 5 bases at V and 6 bases at J, with 11 bases between. CDR1 is SGHTA and CDR2 is FQGNSA in the germline V gene. In nucleotides, the CDR3 is TGTGCCAGCAGCGTACTAGGCATCGAGCAGTACTTC. This translates into CASSVLGIEQYF.

The chain employs TRBV29-1 and TRBJ2-7, with D perhaps matching TRBD1 (6 bases). Germline V gene lookup returns CDR1 SQVTM and CDR2 ANQGSEA. The CDR3 sequence is 11 residues long. Trimming removed 3 bases at V and 6 bases at J, with 9 bases between. The DNA of the CDR3 is TGCAGCGTTGATGAGGGGGTCGAGCAGTACTTC. This codes for CSVDEGVEQYF.